These 29 T cell receptor beta chains were sequenced from one sample in a study of cytomegalovirus exposure and HLA in healthy donors (dated by TCRdb to between 2016 and 2019). Library construction relied on the immunoSEQ multiplex PCR assay. For the multiplex PCR, a mixture combining 60 forward primers for TCR Vbeta segments and 13 reverse primers for TCR Jbeta segments was used. Drawn from immuneACCESS, this table holds only the in-frame rearrangements with V and J called that TCRdb kept. Clones are partly lost; checked studies trace under half to an unresolved V gene and leave the rest unexplained. This sample has about 200,000 clones in its table, and around four fifths of those were observed once. 2.5% to 3.5% of the sample lies in the top ten. The source material was PBMCs. The receptors come from a woman aged 40 to 50 in good health and CMV-seronegative.

The V and J genes are TRBV5-4 and TRBJ1-4; D uncertain. Germline V gives CDR1 SGHNT, CDR2 YYREEE (reference sequence). The CDR3 is 16 residues long. V lost 2 bases and J lost 3, with 14 bases in between. CDR3 amino acids: CASSLGRERANEKLFF. The CDR3 coding sequence is TGTGCCAGCAGCTTAGGCCGGGAGAGGGCTAATGAAAAACTGTTTTTT.

This clone came up a few times. The chain couples TRBV18 to TRBJ2-1, with TRBD2 matching over 9 bases. Germline V lookup: CDR1 KGHSH, CDR2 LQKENI. The CDR3 totals 15 residues. The V gene end was trimmed by 0 bases and the J gene end by 9 bases; junction bases not matched to a gene: 6. The CDR3 DNA sequence: TGTGCCAGCTCACCACCCAGCCTAGCGGGAATTGAGCAGTTCTTC. Its translation: CASSPPSLAGIEQFF.

This chain joins TRBV28 and TRBJ1-5, with D possibly TRBD1 on 6 matching bases. The germline V and J ends were trimmed by 5 bases and 2 bases, with 13 bases remaining between them. The CDR3 has 15 residues. The germline V gene encodes CDR1 MDHEN and CDR2 SYDVKM. Written as DNA, the CDR3 is TGTGCCAGCAGTCAACAGGGTCGGGGCAATCAGCCCCAGCATTTT. Residues: CASSQQGRGNQPQHF.

The rearrangement joins TRBV27 to TRBJ1-1, with TRBD1 as a possible D gene (6 bases). Deletions cut 5 bases from V and 5 bases from J, with 15 bases between. CDR3 length equals 14 residues. From germline, CDR1 is MNHEY and CDR2 SMNVEV (reference sequence). The CDR3 is CASSMNRVVTEAFF. The CDR3 coding sequence is TGTGCCAGCAGTATGAACAGGGTTGTTACTGAAGCTTTCTTT.

V usage is TRBV28 and J usage is TRBJ2-5, with D possibly matching TRBD1 (6 bases). Germline-derived CDR1 and CDR2 are MDHEN and SYDVKM. V was cut by 5 bases and J by 2 bases, with 12 bases left in between. The CDR3 totals 14 residues. The DNA of the CDR3 is TGTGCCAGCAGTAGCCGACAGGTTCAAGAGACCCAGTACTTC. Its translation: CASSSRQVQETQYF.

V and J are TRBV27 and TRBJ2-1, with D possibly TRBD1 on 6 matching bases. Germline values: CDR1 MNHEY, CDR2 SMNVEV (reference sequence). The V gene lost 4 bases and the J gene lost 8 bases, with 15 bases spanning the gap. The CDR3 spans 14 residues. CDR3 sequence reads: CASSSLGTIDEQFF. DNA of the CDR3: TGTGCCAGCAGTTCGTTGGGGACAATCGATGAGCAGTTCTTC.

The chain has TRBV27 and TRBJ2-5; 8 bases match TRBD1. TRBJ2-7 matches the DNA end more closely, so the J call is doubtful. Germline-derived CDR1 and CDR2 are MNHEY and SMNVEV (reference sequence). The length of the CDR3 is 14 residues. CDR3 DNA: TGTGCCAGCAGTTTAACCAGGACAGGGTACGAGCAGTACTTC. It yields the protein CASSLTRTGYEQYF.

In its sample, this clone was seen once. The chain links TRBV5-4 to TRBJ2-7; possible D gene TRBD2, 6 bases. The V end was cut by 5 bases, the J end by 4 bases, with 22 bases between. Germline loops: CDR1 SGHNT, CDR2 YYREEE (reference sequence). This CDR3 has 16 residues. The DNA for the CDR3 is TGTGCCAGCAGTCCGGTGGGGGGACTCGCGCTTTACGAGCAGTACTTC. It codes for CASSPVGGLALYEQYF.

The chain is built from TRBV5-1 and TRBJ2-5; 9 nucleotides line up with TRBD1. Gene TRBJ2-7 matches the end of the DNA better, so the J call may be wrong. Looked up from germline, CDR1 is SGHRS and CDR2 is YFSETQ. The CDR3 length is 14 residues. For the CDR3, the DNA is TGCGCCAGCAGCGGAAGGACAGGGGACGACGAGCAGTACTTC. Residues: CASSGRTGDDEQYF.

The chain links TRBV28 to TRBJ2-5; 7 nucleotides line up with TRBD1. The CDR3 consists of 14 residues. Trimming cost V 2 bases and J 3 bases; bases outside gene matches: 3. Germline V CDR1 and CDR2: MDHEN, SYDVKM. The CDR3 bases are TGTGCCAGCAGTTTAAAAGGGGGCAAAGAGACCCAGTACTTC. This encodes CASSLKGGKETQYF.

This chain links TRBV11-2 with TRBJ2-7, with 7 bases matching TRBD1. The CDR3 runs to 14 residues. Trimming at V came to 5 bases and at J to 11 bases, leaving 15 bases not matched to a gene. Germline CDR1 SGHAT, CDR2 FQNNGV. CDR3 region: CASSPRGTEGPEYF. In DNA, the CDR3 is TGTGCCAGCAGCCCGAGGGGGACAGAGGGTCCGGAGTACTTC.

The rearrangement uses TRBV7-9 and TRBJ2-5; a possible D gene is TRBD1 (5 bases). The germline V gene has CDR1 SEHNR and CDR2 FQNEAQ (reference sequence). V was cut by 1 base and J by 1 base, with 13 bases left in between. The CDR3 sequence is 16 residues long. CDR3 in amino acids: CASSLEDRGPQETQYF. In nucleotides, the CDR3 is TGTGCCAGCAGCTTAGAGGATAGGGGCCCCCAAGAGACCCAGTACTTC.

The CDR3 is CASSSRTSGSKDTQYF. CDR3 in DNA: TGTGCCAGCAGCTCGCGGACTAGCGGGAGCAAGGATACGCAGTATTTT. The chain combines TRBV7-8 with TRBJ2-3, with 13 bases identical to TRBD2. Looked up from germline, CDR1 is SGHVS and CDR2 is FQNEAQ. The CDR3 runs to 16 residues. Unmatched junction bases numbered 7, after V lost 4 bases and J lost 6 bases.

The chain employs TRBV29-1 and TRBJ1-4; 9 bases fit TRBD1. The CDR3 contains 16 residues. V lost 6 bases to trimming and J lost 0 bases; unmatched junction nucleotides: 8. CDR1 and CDR2 (germline): SQVTM, ANQGSEA. CDR3 nucleotides: TGCAGCGTGACCGGACAGGGGACCGCAACTAATGAAAAACTGTTTTTT. Residues: CSVTGQGTATNEKLFF.

V is TRBV5-1 and J is TRBJ2-5; perhaps TRBD1 as D (6 bases). Trimming took 0 bases from V and 1 from J, leaving 7 bases between them. The V gene's germline CDR1 is SGHRS and CDR2 YFSETQ. CDR3 length: 14 residues. In DNA, the CDR3 is TGCGCCAGCAGCTTGGAAGGGGGCCAAGAGACCCAGTACTTC. Its protein product is CASSLEGGQETQYF.

The J gene is TRBJ2-1, the V gene TRBV2; 12 nucleotides align to TRBD2. The trim removed 9 bases at V and 0 bases at J, leaving 9 bases unmatched. There are 17 residues in the CDR3. Per the germline V gene, CDR1 is SNHLY and CDR2 is FYNNEI. The CDR3, as DNA: TGTGCCAGTATCGGGACTAGCGGGCCCCGCTCCTACAATGAGCAGTTCTTC. It encodes CASIGTSGPRSYNEQFF. The variable domain in full, completed from reference TRBV2 and TRBJ2-1, reads EPEVTQTPSHQVTQMGQEVILRCVPISNHLYFYWYRQILGQKVEFLVSFYNNEISEKSEIFDDQFSVERPDGSNFTLKIRSTKLEDSAMYFCASIGTSGPRSYNEQFFGPGTRLTVL.

The V gene is TRBV19, the J gene TRBJ1-1; D is uncertain. The germline V gene encodes CDR1 LNHDA and CDR2 SQIVND (reference sequence). The CDR3 length is 13 residues. V was pared by 8 bases and J by 1 base, with 11 bases between. The CDR3, as DNA: TGTGCCAGTTTGGTGGAGGGGAACACTGAAGCTTTCTTT. Encoded protein: CASLVEGNTEAFF.

The gene calls are TRBV18 and TRBJ1-5; possible D gene TRBD1, 5 bases. CDR3 length equals 15 residues. Trimming shortened V by 1 base and J by 2 bases, and 9 bases separated the two germline ends. CDR1 is KGHSH, CDR2 LQKENI, per germline. The DNA for the CDR3 is TGTGCCAGCTCACCACTTGACAGTGGCAATCAGCCCCAGCATTTT. As protein: CASSPLDSGNQPQHF.

This clone appeared a few times. A read error may produce the germline difference seen at one junction end. The V gene is TRBV5-1, the J gene TRBJ1-1; 9 bases align to TRBD1. The CDR3 contains 14 residues. Germline V gene data show CDR1 as SGHRS and CDR2 as YFSETQ. The CDR3 nucleotides read TGTGCCAGCAGCCCATACAGGGGGCGCACTGAAGCTTTCTTT. Translation gives CASSPYRGRTEAFF.

The V gene is TRBV11-3, the J gene TRBJ1-1; maybe TRBD1 (5 bases). This CDR3 is 13 amino acids long. V gave up 4 bases and J gave up 3 bases, with 9 bases separating them. Germline V CDR1 and CDR2: SGHNT, YENEEA. CDR3 coding DNA: TGTGCCAGCAGCTGGGGGGGGGACACTGAAGCTTTCTTT. Translating gives CASSWGGDTEAFF.

The chain carries TRBV19 and TRBJ1-5, with no clear D. Germline V gene data show CDR1 as LNHDA and CDR2 as SQIVND (reference sequence). This CDR3 is 13 amino acids long. The V end was cut by 7 bases, the J end by 2 bases, with 9 bases between. The CDR3 DNA reads as TGTGCCAGTAACGAGAGGGGCAATCAGCCCCAGCATTTT. This sequence encodes CASNERGNQPQHF. The variable domain in full, with the rest retrieved from reference TRBV19 and TRBJ1-5, is DGGITQSPKYLFRKEGQNVTLSCEQNLNHDAMYWYRQDPGQGLRLIYYSQIVNDFQKGDIAEGYSVSREKKESFPLTVTSAQKNPTAFYLCASNERGNQPQHFGDGTRLSIL.

The rearrangement uses TRBV25-1 and TRBJ2-3; D is unresolved. The CDR3 is 11 residues long. Germline lookup yields CDR1 MGHDK and CDR2 SYGVNS. Trimming pared 4 bases from V and 5 bases from J, leaving 4 bases between. The CDR3 DNA follows: TGTGCCAGCAGTGTTCTAGATACGCAGTATTTT. Encoded protein: CASSVLDTQYF.

The gene calls are TRBV4-2 and TRBJ2-7; 10 bases agree with TRBD1. This CDR3 has 14 amino acids. Germline lookup yields CDR1 LGHNA and CDR2 YNFKEQ. Unmatched junction bases numbered 2, after V lost 4 bases and J lost 2 bases. Here the CDR3 DNA reads TGTGCCAGCAGCCCTGGACAGGGGGCCTACGAGCAGTACTTC. This translates into CASSPGQGAYEQYF.

V usage is TRBV18 and J usage is TRBJ2-1; perhaps TRBD2 as D (5 bases). V was trimmed by 8 bases and J by 5 bases, leaving 13 bases between them. Germline CDR1 is KGHSH and CDR2 is LQKENI. The CDR3 extends over 13 amino acids. CDR3 coding DNA: TGTGCCAGCGCGCGTCCGGGGAACAATGAGCAGTTCTTC. This translates into CASARPGNNEQFF.

The chain uses TRBV5-1 and TRBJ2-7; D is unclear. V lost 0 bases, J lost 0 bases, and 13 bases lay in between. The CDR3 runs 16 residues. The V gene's germline CDR1 is SGHRS and CDR2 YFSETQ. The CDR3, as DNA: TGCGCCAGCAGCTTGGGGATTCGGAGCGTCTCCTACGAGCAGTACTTC. Translating it yields CASSLGIRSVSYEQYF.

This clone was detected only a few times. The V call is TRBV21-1, the J call TRBJ1-2; TRBD1, as called in the table, went unchecked against the DNA. TRBV21-1 is a known pseudogene. The CDR3 is made up of 17 amino acids. The CDR3 bases are TGTGCCAGCAGCAAAGTAATACGACAGGGAAGAAACTATGTCTACACCTTC. Its translation: CASSKVIRQGRNYVYTF.

This chain joins TRBV20-1 and TRBJ1-1; D gene unclear. With 4 bases removed from V and 1 base from J, the gap between germline ends came to 4 bases. Germline V CDR1 and CDR2: DFQATT, SNEGSKA (reference sequence). The CDR3 covers 11 residues. The CDR3 spells CSANGNTEAFF. DNA for the CDR3: TGCAGTGCTAACGGGAACACTGAAGCTTTCTTT.

The genes are TRBV5-4 and TRBJ2-7, with a possible D match to TRBD1 (5 bases). Germline CDR1 SGHNT, CDR2 YYREEE (reference sequence). This CDR3 region has 15 residues. V was pared by 3 bases and J by 3 bases, with 16 bases between. The CDR3 DNA follows: TGTGCCAGCAGCTCACAACACCAGGGTATCTACGAGCAGTACTTC. Translating it yields CASSSQHQGIYEQYF.

The chain carries TRBV19 and TRBJ1-1; tentatively, D is TRBD1 (5 bases). V was clipped by 1 base and J by 0 bases, with 18 bases between them. The CDR3 has 18 amino acids. CDR1 LNHDA and CDR2 SQIVND come from the germline V gene (reference sequence). The CDR3 is CASSIASREKEMNTEAFF. CDR3 nucleotide sequence: TGTGCCAGTAGTATAGCATCCAGGGAAAAGGAAATGAACACTGAAGCTTTCTTT.